A single sample gave rise to the 5 T cell receptor beta chains below, sequenced in a study of shared clonotypes between healthy human individuals. Profiled with immunoSEQ multiplex PCR; TCRdb holds only in-frame clones, not every one. Counted here are under 850,000 clones, 92% occurring once; the ten biggest clones make up 24%. Selected positively for CCR7 and CD45RO-negative, naive CD8 cells excluded terminally differentiated effector memory CD45RA+ cells. Sequencing was performed on naive CD8+ T cells sorted from blood. These receptors all come from a man aged 25 to 45 in good health.

The V call is TRBV6-6, the J call TRBJ2-5; the D gene is possibly TRBD1 (6 bases). CDR3 length: 13 amino acids. Trimming shortened V by 8 bases and J by 5 bases, and 15 bases separated the two germline ends. Germline V gene lookup returns CDR1 MNHNY and CDR2 SVGAGI (reference sequence). The DNA of the CDR3 is TGTGCCAGCTTACAGGGATTCGGGGAGACCCAGTACTTC. It is translated as CASLQGFGETQYF.

The chain joins TRBV27 to TRBJ1-2; 7 bases agree with TRBD1. The trim removed 4 bases at V and 4 bases at J, leaving 18 bases unmatched. CDR1 and CDR2 (germline): MNHEY, SMNVEV (reference sequence). This CDR3 is built from 18 residues. CDR3 in amino acids: CASSSTNKDRPSGYGYTF. The CDR3 nucleotides are TGTGCCAGCAGTTCAACTAATAAGGACAGGCCAAGCGGCTATGGCTACACCTTC.

The table lists this clone with a count of one. This sequence joins TRBV28 and TRBJ2-3, with 14 bases fitting TRBD2. Trimming cost V 5 bases and J 5 bases; bases outside gene matches: 3. The CDR3 has 15 amino acids. Germline lookup yields CDR1 MDHEN and CDR2 SYDVKM. CDR3 in amino acids: CASSGTSGRGDTQYF. The DNA of the CDR3 is TGTGCCAGCAGTGGGACTAGCGGGAGAGGAGATACGCAGTATTTT.

The rearrangement joins TRBV6-5 to TRBJ1-2; the D is unclear. In germline, CDR1 is MNHEY, CDR2 SVGAGI. V was clipped by 5 bases and J by 8 bases, with 9 bases between them. The CDR3 extends over 11 amino acids. The CDR3 sequence: CASSGGMGYTF. DNA for the CDR3: TGTGCCAGCAGTGGTGGGATGGGCTACACCTTC.

This sequence joins TRBV11-2 and TRBJ1-4; D is possibly TRBD1 (5 bases). This CDR3 has 17 residues. V lost 5 bases to trimming and J lost 0 bases, with 16 bases between them. From germline, CDR1 is SGHAT and CDR2 FQNNGV. The CDR3 spells CASSPHPGDPTNEKLFF. DNA for the CDR3: TGTGCCAGCAGCCCTCACCCGGGGGATCCAACTAATGAAAAACTGTTTTTT.